This T cell receptor (beta chain) appears in the sequencing data of a study of vaccination and CD4 T cells after COVID-19. On the study more broadly: From HCoV-229E, HCoV-OC43, HCoV-NL63 and SARS-CoV-2, overlapping spike peptides were used to stimulate the cells. Controls had a CEFX pool, an HIV-1 Nef pool, or no peptide added.

This CDR3 is 13 amino acids long. V was trimmed by 8 bases and J by 5 bases, leaving 15 bases between them. Germline values: CDR1 MDHEN, CDR2 SYDVKM. Of note for this clonotype: Its antigen is not identified.

Cultured CD4+ T-cell DNA underwent Oncomine TCR Beta short-read sequencing. Genomic DNA extraction was carried out from cultured CD4+ T cells. One entry per CDR3 protein, called by TCRdb with MiXCR from the PCR reads. This sample has approximately 24,000 distinct CDR3 sequences, with 40% found just once. Indicated treatment: roughly nine-day PBMC culture with coronavirus spike peptide pools or control peptides (ViraFEST assay). This chain connects TRBV28 to TRBJ2-5; no clear D gene. This TCR was sampled from a human donor who had recovered from COVID-19. Material for sequencing was CD4+ T cells from blood, cultured in vitro. CDR3 sequence (DNA): TGTGCCAGCGGTCCCGCGGTCGTGGAGACCCAGTACTTC. Protein sequence: CASGPAVVETQYF.